This T cell receptor (beta chain) derives from a study of blood T cell repertoires in COVID-19. On the study more broadly: Acute and convalescent COVID-19 specimens originated in the United States, Italy and Spain. T cells, B-cell-depleted T cells, or PBMCs provided the cDNA or gDNA that served as material.

Deletions cut 0 bases from V and 5 bases from J, with 5 bases between. The germline V gene encodes CDR1 KGHSH and CDR2 LQKENI. There are 14 residues in the CDR3. In the authors' methods: Reference gene primer amplification in the assay estimated nucleated cell counts. The table came from immunoSEQ multiplex PCR; TCRdb's copy has only in-frame clones and leaves some out. That table is the source of V, J and clone size, and D and trimming were worked out from the DNA. This sample has approximately 270,000 clones, with roughly 90% found just once. This clonotype originated in a man aged 25 to 40 with acute or convalescent COVID-19. V gene TRBV18 combines with J gene TRBJ2-6; the D gene is possibly TRBD1 (5 bases). Sequenced input: peripheral blood. Here the CDR3 DNA reads TGTGCCAGCTCACCACCGGACAGGGCCAACGTCCTGACTTTC. Translation: CASSPPDRANVLTF. Full variable domain (rest looked up from reference TRBV18 and TRBJ2-6): NAGVMQNPRHLVRRRGQEARLRCSPMKGHSHVYWYRQLPEEGLKFMVYLQKENIIDESGMPKERFSAEFPKEGPSILRIQQVVRGDSAAYFCASSPPDRANVLTFGAGSRLTVL.